This entry concerns a single TCR beta chain. What this receptor recognizes is not known. Base qualities are not provided; no much larger clone lies one nucleotide away. The source of the sample is a study of CD8+ T cells in alopecia areata (dated by TCRdb to 2016 to 2019). Broadly, across the study: Treated patients were enrolled in an open-label pilot trial of oral tofacitinib, 5 to 10 mg twice daily, for moderate-to-severe alopecia areata. The RNA source kit depended on sample type: the PAXgene miRNA kit for fixed scalp, the miRNeasy kit for PBMCs, and the RNeasy kit for mouse skin. Biopsies were taken from tofacitinib-treated patients at baseline and at 4 and 24 weeks of treatment, and a later scalp biopsy was taken in several of the tofacitinib-treated patients. Scalp tissue and sorted CD4+ and CD8+ peripheral blood T cells from patchy and totalis/universalis alopecia areata patients and from healthy controls were covered by human TCRbeta sequencing. Scalp clonality was compared among normal scalp (n=4), patchy alopecia areata scalp (n=8), and alopecia totalis/universalis scalp (n=8). Patients received tofacitinib for 6 to 18 months and were then followed off drug for 6 months to check for delayed response and recurrence. Amplification of TCRbeta CDR3 regions was done by immunoSEQ multiplex PCR using 35 Vbeta forward primers and 13 Jbeta reverse primers. In both human patients and the C3H/HeJ mouse model, the study applied high-throughput TCRbeta sequencing to look at T cell clonal expansion in alopecia areata. Points the paper makes about the study in general: Higher clonality and more expanded CD8+ clones were observed in lesional scalp than in normal scalp, particularly in alopecia totalis/universalis, a finding suggestive of antigenic drive. Shared TCR sequences between patients were less evident than in mice, which may be partly attributable to HLA diversity in the patient population. Resident alphabeta T cells in normal human skin are also sequenced, complicating scalp TCR repertoire analysis, unlike mouse skin dominated by gammadelta T cells.

The library came from the immunoSEQ multiplex PCR assay. RNA was extracted from all samples and reverse transcribed into cDNA as template for TCR sequencing. First-strand cDNA was synthesized using SuperScript III with a 2:1 mix of oligo-dT and random hexamers. A synthetic immune receptor repertoire was used to measure amplification bias, and any remaining bias was corrected computationally. On the study's bioinformatics: Raw reads were preprocessed to remove errors, and CDR3 was defined according to IMGT conventions as the region from the conserved cysteine to phenylalanine. Clonality was computed by normalizing Shannon entropy by log2 of the number of productive unique TCRs and subtracting the result from 1. Scalp TCRbeta sequences were cross-referenced with sorted blood CD4 and CD8 repertoires so that the CD4 or CD8 identity of scalp clones could be inferred. TCRdb carries this immuneACCESS record with in-frame sequences only. Its versions omit some clonotypes, under half of them owing to an unresolved V gene in the studies checked, with the rest unexplained. V and J calls and clone size follow that table, whereas D and trimming were derived from the DNA. This sample holds about 97,000 clones; 41% were observed only once. The ten largest clonotypes hold around 1.4% of the sample.

From alopecia areata patients, peripheral blood was collected along with lesional scalp punch biopsies. PBMCs were isolated by density centrifugation and stained for CD3, CD4 and CD8, and CD4+ and CD8+ T cells were sorted on a FACSAria. Including cysteine and phenylalanine, the CDR3 has 14 amino acids. CDR3 DNA is the only sequence kept; it has 42 bases, read in frame from the first base. Based on the germline V gene, the CDR1 and CDR2 sequences are SGHVS and FNYEAQ. A distance of 7 bases separates the germline ends of V and J, which lose 0 bases and 7 bases respectively. The clonotype comes from a human donor with alopecia areata. The sample consisted of CD4+ T cells sorted from blood. Rearrangement joined TRBV7-6 to TRBJ1-6; the D gene is unclear. The DNA is as follows: TGTGCCAGCAGCTTAGCGGGAGAAAATTCACCCCTCCACTTT. It translates to CASSLAGENSPLHF.